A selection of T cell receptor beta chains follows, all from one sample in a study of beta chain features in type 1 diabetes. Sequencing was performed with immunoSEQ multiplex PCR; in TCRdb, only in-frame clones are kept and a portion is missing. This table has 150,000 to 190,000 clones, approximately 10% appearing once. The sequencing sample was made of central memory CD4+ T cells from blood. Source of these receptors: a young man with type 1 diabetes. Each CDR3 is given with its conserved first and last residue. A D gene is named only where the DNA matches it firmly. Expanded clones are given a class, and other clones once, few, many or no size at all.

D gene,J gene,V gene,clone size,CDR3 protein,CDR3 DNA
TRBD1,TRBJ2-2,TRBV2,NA,CASRTGRNTGELFF,TGTGCCAGCAGGACAGGGCGGAACACCGGGGAGCTGTTTTTT
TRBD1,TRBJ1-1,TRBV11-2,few,CASSLERQGRTEAFF,TGTGCCAGCAGCTTAGAACGACAGGGTCGGACTGAAGCTTTCTTT
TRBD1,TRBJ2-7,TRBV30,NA,CAWVIGQGPYEQYF,TGTGCCTGGGTGATTGGACAGGGTCCCTACGAGCAGTACTTC
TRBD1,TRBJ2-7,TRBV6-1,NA,CASIRTGSYEQYF,TGTGCCAGCATCCGGACAGGGTCCTACGAGCAGTACTTC
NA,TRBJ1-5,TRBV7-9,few,CASSLEGVGSTQHF,TGTGCCAGCAGCTTAGAAGGGGTAGGAAGCACCCAGCATTTT
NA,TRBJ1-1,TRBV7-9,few,CASSTTGRGTEAFF,TGTGCCAGCAGCACGACAGGTAGGGGCACTGAAGCTTTCTTT
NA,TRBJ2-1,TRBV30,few,CAWRDSVYEQFF,TGTGCCTGGAGAGACAGCGTTTATGAGCAGTTCTTC
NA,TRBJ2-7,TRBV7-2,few,CASSTTGSSSYEQYF,TGTGCCAGCAGCACCACCGGGTCGTCCTCCTACGAGCAGTACTTC
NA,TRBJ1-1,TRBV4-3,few,CASSQVLGLGHTEAFF,TGCGCCAGCAGCCAAGTGCTGGGATTGGGGCACACTGAAGCTTTCTTT
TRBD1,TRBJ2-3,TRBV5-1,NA,CASSWMDRDTDTQYF,TGCGCCAGCAGCTGGATGGACAGGGACACAGATACGCAGTATTTT
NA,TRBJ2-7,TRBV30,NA,CAWSPGSGIREQYF,TGTGCCTGGAGTCCCGGGTCAGGGATACGCGAGCAGTACTTC
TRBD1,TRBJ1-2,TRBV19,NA,CASSLGQGDYGYTF,TGTGCCAGTAGTCTCGGACAGGGAGACTATGGCTACACCTTC
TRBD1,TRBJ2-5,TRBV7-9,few,CASSFTGDQETQYF,TGTGCCAGCAGCTTTACAGGGGACCAAGAGACCCAGTACTTC
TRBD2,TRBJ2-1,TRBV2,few,CASSSRTSGSSSEQFF,TGTGCCAGCAGTTCCCGGACTAGCGGGAGTTCGAGTGAGCAGTTCTTC
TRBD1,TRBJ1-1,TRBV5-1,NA,CASSWKGQGNMNTEAFF,TGCGCCAGCAGCTGGAAAGGACAGGGGAACATGAACACTGAAGCTTTCTTT
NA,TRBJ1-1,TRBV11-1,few,CASSLDMMNTEAFF,TGTGCCAGCAGCTTAGACATGATGAACACTGAAGCTTTCTTT
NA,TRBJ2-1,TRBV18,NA,CASSHSDSVLSNEQFF,TGTGCCAGCTCACACTCTGACAGTGTGTTGTCCAATGAGCAGTTCTTC
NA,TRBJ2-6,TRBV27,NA,CASSPNSGANVLTF,TGTGCCAGCAGTCCCAACTCTGGGGCCAACGTCCTGACTTTC
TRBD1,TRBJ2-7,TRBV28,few,CASSLSGTGHEQYF,TGTGCCAGCAGTTTATCGGGGACAGGGCACGAGCAGTACTTC
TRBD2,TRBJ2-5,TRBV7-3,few,CASSSTSGGTQYF,TGTGCCAGCAGCTCAACTAGCGGAGGCACCCAGTACTTC
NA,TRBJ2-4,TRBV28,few,CASSARDTGSIF,TGTGCCAGCAGTGCTAGGGACACCGGATCGATCTTC
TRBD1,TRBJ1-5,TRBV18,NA,CASSPDRGDQPQHF,TGTGCCAGCTCACCGGACAGGGGAGATCAGCCCCAGCATTTT
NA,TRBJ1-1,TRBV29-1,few,CSVDSDMNTEAFF,TGCAGCGTTGATTCAGACATGAACACTGAAGCTTTCTTT
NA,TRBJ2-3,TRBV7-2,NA,CASSSQVLSTDTQYF,TGTGCCAGCAGCTCACAGGTCCTTAGCACAGATACGCAGTATTTT
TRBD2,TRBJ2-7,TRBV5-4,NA,CASSSRTSSYEQYF,TGTGCCAGCAGCTCCCGGACTAGCAGCTACGAGCAGTACTTC
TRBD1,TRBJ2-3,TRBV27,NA,CASRGQGWSDTQYF,TGTGCCAGCAGGGGACAGGGGTGGTCGGATACGCAGTATTTT
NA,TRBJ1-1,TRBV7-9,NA,CASSHGPIQGFTEAFF,TGTGCCAGCAGCCACGGACCAATTCAGGGGTTCACTGAAGCTTTCTTT
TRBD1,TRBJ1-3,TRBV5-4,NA,CASSQTGVAGNTIYF,TGTGCCAGCAGCCAAACAGGGGTAGCCGGAAACACCATATATTTT
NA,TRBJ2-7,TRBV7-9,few,CASSSGAWGHEQYF,TGTGCCAGCAGCTCAGGCGCTTGGGGGCACGAGCAGTACTTC
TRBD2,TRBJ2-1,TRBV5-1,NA,CASSLDVAGGNEQFF,TGCGCCAGCAGCTTGGACGTAGCGGGGGGCAATGAGCAGTTCTTC
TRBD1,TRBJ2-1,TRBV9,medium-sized,CASSGAGTGYNEQFF,TGTGCCAGCAGCGGGGCCGGGACAGGGTACAATGAGCAGTTCTTC
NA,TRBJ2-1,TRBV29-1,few,CSVASESSYNEQFF,TGCAGCGTTGCTAGCGAAAGCTCCTACAATGAGCAGTTCTTC
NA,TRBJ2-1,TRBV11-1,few,CASSSAGLYNEQFF,TGTGCCAGCAGCTCCGCGGGGCTCTACAATGAGCAGTTCTTC
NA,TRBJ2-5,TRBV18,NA,CASSPRGQETQYF,TGTGCCAGCTCGCCCAGGGGCCAAGAGACCCAGTACTTC
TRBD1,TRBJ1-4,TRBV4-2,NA,CASSHRIRGTATNEKLFF,TGTGCCAGCAGCCACCGTATACGTGGGACAGCAACTAATGAAAAACTGTTTTTT
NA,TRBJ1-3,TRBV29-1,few,CSVEVQFGNTIYF,TGCAGCGTTGAGGTTCAGTTTGGAAACACCATATATTTT
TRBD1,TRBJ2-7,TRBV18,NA,CASAPGGSSYEQYF,TGTGCCAGCGCGCCAGGGGGTTCATCCTACGAGCAGTACTTC
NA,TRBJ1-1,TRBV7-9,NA,CASSLEIRAEAFF,TGTGCCAGCAGCTTAGAAATCCGGGCTGAAGCTTTCTTT
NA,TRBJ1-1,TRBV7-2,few,CASSLVPGGSTEAFF,TGTGCCAGCAGCTTAGTCCCGGGGGGTAGCACTGAAGCTTTCTTT
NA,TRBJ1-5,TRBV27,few,CASSFQYNQPQHF,TGTGCCAGCAGTTTCCAGTACAATCAGCCCCAGCATTTT
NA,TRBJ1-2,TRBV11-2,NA,CASSLGALIRGYTF,TGTGCCAGCAGCTTAGGGGCTTTGATTCGGGGCTACACCTTC
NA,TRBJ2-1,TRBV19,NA,CASSIGTVGGRLF,TGTGCCAGTAGTATAGGGACAGTAGGGGGTCGACTCTTC
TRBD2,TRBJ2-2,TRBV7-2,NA,CASSLGLATSGTGELFF,TGTGCCAGCAGCTTAGGCCTTGCGACTAGCGGCACCGGGGAGCTGTTTTTT
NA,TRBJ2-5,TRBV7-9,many,CASSLGLRETQYF,TGTGCCAGCAGCCTGGGACTCAGGGAGACCCAGTACTTC
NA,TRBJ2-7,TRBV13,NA,CASRPTGSKPYEQYF,TGTGCCAGCAGACCTACAGGGTCCAAACCCTACGAGCAGTACTTC
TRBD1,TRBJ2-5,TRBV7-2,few,CASSPGQASRETQYF,TGTGCCAGCAGCCCCGGACAGGCCTCCCGAGAGACCCAGTACTTC
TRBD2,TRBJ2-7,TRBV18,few,CASSPRTGGGLQYEQYF,TGTGCCAGCTCACCACGAACGGGAGGGGGACTTCAATACGAGCAGTACTTC
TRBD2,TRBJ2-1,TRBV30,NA,CAWSGFSGLTSGRANEQFF,TGTGCCTGGAGTGGGTTTTCAGGCCTTACAAGCGGGAGGGCCAATGAGCAGTTCTTC
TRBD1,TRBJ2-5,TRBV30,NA,CAWNRGRQETQYF,TGTGCCTGGAACAGGGGGAGGCAAGAGACCCAGTACTTC
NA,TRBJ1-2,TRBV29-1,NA,CSVDPDRGYGYTF,TGCAGCGTTGACCCCGACAGAGGCTATGGCTACACCTTC
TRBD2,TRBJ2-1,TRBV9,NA,CASSPRGGSGNYEQFF,TGTGCCAGCAGCCCCAGAGGTGGTAGCGGGAACTATGAGCAGTTCTTC
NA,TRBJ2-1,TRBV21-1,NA,CASSNFDGIEQFF,TGTGCCAGCAGCAATTTTGACGGGATTGAGCAGTTCTTC
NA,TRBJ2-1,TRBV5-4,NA,CASSQDTSYNEQFF,TGCGCCAGCAGCCAAGATACATCTTACAATGAGCAGTTCTTC
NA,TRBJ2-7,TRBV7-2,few,CASSLDGRGYEQYF,TGTGCCAGCAGCTTAGACGGGAGAGGCTACGAGCAGTACTTC